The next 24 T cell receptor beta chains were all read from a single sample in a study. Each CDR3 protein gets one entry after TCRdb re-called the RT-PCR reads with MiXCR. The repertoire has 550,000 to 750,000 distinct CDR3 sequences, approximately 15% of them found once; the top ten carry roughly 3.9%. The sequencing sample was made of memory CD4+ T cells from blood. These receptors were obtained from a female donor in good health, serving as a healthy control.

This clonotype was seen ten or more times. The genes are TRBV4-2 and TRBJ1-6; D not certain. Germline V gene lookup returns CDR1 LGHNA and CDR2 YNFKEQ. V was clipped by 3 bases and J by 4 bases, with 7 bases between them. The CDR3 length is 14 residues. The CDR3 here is CASSQANYNSPLHF. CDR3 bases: TGTGCCAGCAGCCAGGCCAATTATAATTCACCCCTCCACTTT.

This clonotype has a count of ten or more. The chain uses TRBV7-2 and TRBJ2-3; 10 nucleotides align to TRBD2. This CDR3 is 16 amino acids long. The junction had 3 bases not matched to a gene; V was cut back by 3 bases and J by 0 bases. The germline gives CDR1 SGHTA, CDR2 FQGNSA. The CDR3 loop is CASSFPSGSSTDTQYF. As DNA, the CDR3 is TGTGCCAGCAGCTTCCCTAGCGGGAGCAGCACAGATACGCAGTATTTT.

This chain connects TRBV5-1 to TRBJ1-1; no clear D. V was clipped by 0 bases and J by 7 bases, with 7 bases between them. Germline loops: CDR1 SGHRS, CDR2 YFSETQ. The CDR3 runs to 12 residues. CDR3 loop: CASSLDVDEAFF. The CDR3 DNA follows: TGCGCCAGCAGCTTGGATGTAGATGAAGCTTTCTTT.

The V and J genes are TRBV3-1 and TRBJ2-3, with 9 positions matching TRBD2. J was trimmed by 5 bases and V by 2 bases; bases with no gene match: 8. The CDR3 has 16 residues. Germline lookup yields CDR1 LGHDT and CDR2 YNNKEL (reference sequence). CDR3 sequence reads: CASSQFSGSGGDTQYF. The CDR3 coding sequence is TGTGCCAGCAGCCAATTTAGCGGGAGTGGAGGAGATACGCAGTATTTT.

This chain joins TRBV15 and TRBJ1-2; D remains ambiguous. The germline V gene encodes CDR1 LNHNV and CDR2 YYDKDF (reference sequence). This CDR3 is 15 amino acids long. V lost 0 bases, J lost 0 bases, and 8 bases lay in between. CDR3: CATSRDKPPNYGYTF. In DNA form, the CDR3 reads TGTGCCACCAGCAGAGACAAGCCCCCTAACTATGGCTACACCTTC. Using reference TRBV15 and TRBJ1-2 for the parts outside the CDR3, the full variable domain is DAMVIQNPRYQVTQFGKPVTLSCSQTLNHNVMYWYQQKSSQAPKLLFHYYDKDFNNEADTPDNFQSRRPNTSFCFLDIRSPGLGDTAMYLCATSRDKPPNYGYTFGSGTRLTVV.

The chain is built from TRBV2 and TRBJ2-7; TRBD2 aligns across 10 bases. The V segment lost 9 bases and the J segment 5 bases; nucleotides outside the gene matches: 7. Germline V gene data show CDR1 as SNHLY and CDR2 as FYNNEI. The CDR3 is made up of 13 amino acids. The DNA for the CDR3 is TGTGCCAGTACCCTAGCGGGAGTTCACGAGCAGTACTTC. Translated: CASTLAGVHEQYF.

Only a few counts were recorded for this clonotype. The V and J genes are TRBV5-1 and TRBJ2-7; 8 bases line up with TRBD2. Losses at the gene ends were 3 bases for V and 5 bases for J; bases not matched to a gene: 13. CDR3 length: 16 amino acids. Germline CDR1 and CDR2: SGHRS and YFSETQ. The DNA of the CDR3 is TGCGCCAGCAGCTCAACTTTCGGGACTAGTTTCGACGAGCAGTACTTC. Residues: CASSSTFGTSFDEQYF.

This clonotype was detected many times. In DNA, the CDR3 is TGTGCCAGCAGCTTAGGGCTCGGGAACACCGGGGAGCTGTTTTTT. Encoded protein: CASSLGLGNTGELFF. The rearrangement joins TRBV7-2 to TRBJ2-2; D unclear. The germline V gene encodes CDR1 SGHTA and CDR2 FQGNSA. This CDR3 has 15 residues. Trimming pared 1 base from V and 1 base from J, leaving 7 bases between.

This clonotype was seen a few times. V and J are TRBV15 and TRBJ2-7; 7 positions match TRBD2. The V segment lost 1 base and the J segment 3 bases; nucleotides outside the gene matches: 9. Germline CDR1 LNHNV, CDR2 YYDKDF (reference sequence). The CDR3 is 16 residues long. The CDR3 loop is CATSRVGGGTNYEQYF. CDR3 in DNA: TGTGCCACCAGCAGAGTAGGTGGCGGGACTAACTACGAGCAGTACTTC.

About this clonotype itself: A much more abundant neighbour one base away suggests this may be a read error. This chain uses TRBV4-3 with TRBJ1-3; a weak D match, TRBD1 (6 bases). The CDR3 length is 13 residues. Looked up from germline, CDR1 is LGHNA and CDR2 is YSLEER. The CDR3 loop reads CASSQDITRGLDF. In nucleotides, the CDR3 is TGCGCCAGCAGCCAAGATATCACCAGGGGTTTGGATTTT.

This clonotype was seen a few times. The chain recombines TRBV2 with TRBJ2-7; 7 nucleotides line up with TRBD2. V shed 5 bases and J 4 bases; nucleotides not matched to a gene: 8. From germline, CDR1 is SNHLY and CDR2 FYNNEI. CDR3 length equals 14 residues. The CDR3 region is CASSWDAGEYEQYF. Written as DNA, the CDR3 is TGTGCCAGCAGTTGGGACGCGGGGGAATACGAGCAGTACTTC.

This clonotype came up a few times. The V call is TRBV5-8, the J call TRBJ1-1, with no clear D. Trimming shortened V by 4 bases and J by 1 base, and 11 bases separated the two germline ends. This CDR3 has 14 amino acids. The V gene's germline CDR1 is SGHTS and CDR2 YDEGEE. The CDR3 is CASSRMRGNTEAFF. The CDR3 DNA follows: TGTGCCAGCAGCCGCATGCGGGGGAACACTGAAGCTTTCTTT. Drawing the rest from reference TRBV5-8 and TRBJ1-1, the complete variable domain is EAGVTQSPTHLIKTRGQQATLRCSPISGHTSVYWYQQALGLGLQFLLWYDEGEERNRGNFPPRFSGRQFPNYSSELNVNALELEDSALYLCASSRMRGNTEAFFGQGTRLTVV.

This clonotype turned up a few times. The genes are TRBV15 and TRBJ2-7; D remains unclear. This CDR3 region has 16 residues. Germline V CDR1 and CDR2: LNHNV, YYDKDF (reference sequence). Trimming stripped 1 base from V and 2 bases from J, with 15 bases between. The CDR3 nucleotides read TGTGCCACCAGCAGAGGGACCGTCAGGTCCGCCTACGAGCAGTACTTC. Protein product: CATSRGTVRSAYEQYF.

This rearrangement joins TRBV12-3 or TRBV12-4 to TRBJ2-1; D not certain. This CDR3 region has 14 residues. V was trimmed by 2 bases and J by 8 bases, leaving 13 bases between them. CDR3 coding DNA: TGTGCCAGCAGTTTAAGTCTCAGCTCGGATGAGCAGTTCTTC. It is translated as CASSLSLSSDEQFF.

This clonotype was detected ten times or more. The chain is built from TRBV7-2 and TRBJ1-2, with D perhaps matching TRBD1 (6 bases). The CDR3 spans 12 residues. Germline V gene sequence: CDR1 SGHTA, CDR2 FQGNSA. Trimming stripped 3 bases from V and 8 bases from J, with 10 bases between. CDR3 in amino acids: CASSFTGPGYTF. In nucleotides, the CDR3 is TGTGCCAGCAGCTTTACAGGGCCCGGCTACACCTTC. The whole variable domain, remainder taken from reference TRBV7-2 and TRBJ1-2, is GAGVSQSPSNKVTEKGKDVELRCDPISGHTALYWYRQSLGQGLEFLIYFQGNSAPDKSGLPSDRFSAERTGGSVSTLTIQRTQQEDSAVYLCASSFTGPGYTFGSGTRLTVV.

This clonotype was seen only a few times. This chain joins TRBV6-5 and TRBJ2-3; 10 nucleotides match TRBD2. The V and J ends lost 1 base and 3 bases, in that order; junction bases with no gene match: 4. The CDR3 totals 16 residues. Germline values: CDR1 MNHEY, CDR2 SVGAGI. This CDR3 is CASSYWGTSVTDTQYF. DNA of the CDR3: TGTGCCAGCAGTTACTGGGGGACTAGCGTAACAGATACGCAGTATTTT.

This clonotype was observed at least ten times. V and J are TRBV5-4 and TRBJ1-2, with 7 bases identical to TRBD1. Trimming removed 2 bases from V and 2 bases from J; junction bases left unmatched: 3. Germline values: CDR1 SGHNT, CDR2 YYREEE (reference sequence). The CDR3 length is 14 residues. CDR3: CASSLPQGNYGYTF. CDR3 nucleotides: TGTGCCAGCAGCTTACCACAGGGGAACTATGGCTACACCTTC.

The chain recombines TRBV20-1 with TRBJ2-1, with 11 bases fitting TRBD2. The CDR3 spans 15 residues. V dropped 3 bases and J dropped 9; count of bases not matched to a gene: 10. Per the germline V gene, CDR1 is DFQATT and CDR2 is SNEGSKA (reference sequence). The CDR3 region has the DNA TGCAGTGCTAGTAAGACTAGCGGGATTAACGGTGAGCAGTTCTTC. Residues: CSASKTSGINGEQFF.

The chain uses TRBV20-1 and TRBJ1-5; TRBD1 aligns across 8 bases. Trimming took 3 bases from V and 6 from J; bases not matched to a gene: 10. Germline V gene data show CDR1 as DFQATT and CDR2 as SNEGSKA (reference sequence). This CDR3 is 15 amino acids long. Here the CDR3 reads CSARRTGGKGQPQHF. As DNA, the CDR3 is TGCAGTGCTAGGAGAACAGGGGGGAAAGGTCAGCCCCAGCATTTT.

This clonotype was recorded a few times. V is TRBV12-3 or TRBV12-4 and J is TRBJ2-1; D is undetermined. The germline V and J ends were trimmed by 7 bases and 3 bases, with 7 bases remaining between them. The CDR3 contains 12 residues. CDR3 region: CASTTLYNEQFF. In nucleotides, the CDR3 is TGTGCCAGCACCACGCTCTACAATGAGCAGTTCTTC.

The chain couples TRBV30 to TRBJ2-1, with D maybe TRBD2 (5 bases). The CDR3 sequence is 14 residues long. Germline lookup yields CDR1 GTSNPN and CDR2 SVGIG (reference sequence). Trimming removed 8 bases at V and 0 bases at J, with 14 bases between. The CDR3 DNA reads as TGTGCCACCCGCCTCGCGGGCTCCTACAATGAGCAGTTCTTC. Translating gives CATRLAGSYNEQFF.

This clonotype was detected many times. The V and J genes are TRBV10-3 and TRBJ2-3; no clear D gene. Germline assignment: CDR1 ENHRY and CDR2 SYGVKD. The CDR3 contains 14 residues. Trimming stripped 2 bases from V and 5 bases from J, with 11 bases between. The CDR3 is CAISERQAIDTQYF. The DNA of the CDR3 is TGTGCCATCAGTGAGAGGCAGGCGATAGATACGCAGTATTTT.

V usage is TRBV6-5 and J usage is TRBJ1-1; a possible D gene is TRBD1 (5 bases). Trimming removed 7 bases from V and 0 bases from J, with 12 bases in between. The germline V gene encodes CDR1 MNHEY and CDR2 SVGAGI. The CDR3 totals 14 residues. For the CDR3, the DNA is TGTGCCAGCAAAAAGGACACGTTGAACACTGAAGCTTTCTTT. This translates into CASKKDTLNTEAFF.

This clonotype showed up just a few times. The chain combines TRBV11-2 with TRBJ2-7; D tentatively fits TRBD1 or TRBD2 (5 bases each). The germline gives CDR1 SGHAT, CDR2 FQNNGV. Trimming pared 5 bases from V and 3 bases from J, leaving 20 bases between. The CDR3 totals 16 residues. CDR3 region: CASSPSRGAQGYEQYF. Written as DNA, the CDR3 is TGTGCCAGCAGCCCGTCCCGGGGAGCGCAGGGCTACGAGCAGTACTTC.